These 17 T cell receptor beta chains came from one sample sequenced in a study of graft-versus-host responses after intestinal transplantation. The table came from immunoSEQ multiplex PCR; TCRdb's copy has only in-frame clones and leaves some out. The data show 21,000 or so clones, with around 92% seen just once and approximately 41% held by the top ten. Sample: PBMCs, taken about 260 days after intestinal transplant. The receptors shown here come from a human patient who received an intestinal transplant, so some T cells may come from the graft donor.

This chain links TRBV13 with TRBJ2-2, with 8 nucleotides matching TRBD2. Germline CDR1 reads PRHDT; CDR2 reads FYEKMQ (reference sequence). The CDR3 is 15 amino acids. V shed 5 bases and J 4 bases; nucleotides not matched to a gene: 6. This CDR3 reads CASSPREASTGELFF. The CDR3 coding sequence is TGTGCCAGCAGCCCGCGGGAGGCGAGCACCGGGGAGCTGTTTTTT.

V usage is TRBV30 and J usage is TRBJ1-1; D not certain. Between the trimmed V and J ends, which lost 3 bases and 1 base, there was a span of 9 bases. The germline V gene encodes CDR1 GTSNPN and CDR2 SVGIG (reference sequence). The CDR3 covers 13 residues. CDR3 sequence (DNA): TGTGCCTGGAGATTTGGGCCGAACACTGAAGCTTTCTTT. Encoded protein: CAWRFGPNTEAFF.

This chain uses TRBV25-1 with TRBJ2-4; D tentatively fits TRBD1 or TRBD2 (5 bases each). CDR3 length: 13 residues. V was cut by 6 bases and J by 8 bases, with 14 bases left in between. Germline values: CDR1 MGHDK, CDR2 SYGVNS. The CDR3 loop reads CASRGRGGDIQYF. CDR3 nucleotides: TGTGCCAGCAGGGGTCGGGGCGGCGACATTCAGTACTTC.

This chain uses TRBV5-6 with TRBJ2-1; TRBD1 agrees at 8 bases. The length of the CDR3 is 16 residues. V lost 0 bases to trimming and J lost 7 bases; unmatched junction nucleotides: 9. CDR1 and CDR2 (germline): SGHDT, YYEEEE. The CDR3 DNA follows: TGTGCCAGCAGCTTGGCGGCGGGACAGGAAGGGAATGAGCAGTTCTTC. The encoded protein is CASSLAAGQEGNEQFF. Full variable domain (remainder filled in from reference TRBV5-6 and TRBJ2-1): DAGVTQSPTHLIKTRGQQVTLRCSPKSGHDTVSWYQQALGQGPQFIFQYYEEEERQRGNFPDRFSGHQFPNYSSELNVNALLLGDSALYLCASSLAAGQEGNEQFFGPGTRLTVL.

The V call is TRBV11-2, the J call TRBJ1-5; no reliable D call. The V gene's germline CDR1 is SGHAT and CDR2 FQNNGV. V gave up 0 bases and J gave up 5 bases, with 8 bases separating them. This CDR3 contains 14 residues. CDR3 sequence reads: CASSLDHRYQPQHF. For the CDR3, the DNA is TGTGCCAGCAGCTTAGATCACAGATATCAGCCCCAGCATTTT.

The V and J genes are TRBV10-3 and TRBJ1-1; D perhaps matches TRBD1 (5 bases). Looked up from germline, CDR1 is ENHRY and CDR2 is SYGVKD. With 5 bases removed from V and 0 bases from J, the gap between germline ends came to 10 bases. The CDR3 is made up of 14 amino acids. CDR3 DNA: TGTGCCATCAGTTCGACAGCTATGAACACTGAAGCTTTCTTT. The encoded protein is CAISSTAMNTEAFF.

This clone was seen once. V is TRBV13 and J is TRBJ2-7; D is unresolved. V was shortened by 3 bases and J by 1 base, with 16 bases between the two germline ends. Germline V gene lookup returns CDR1 PRHDT and CDR2 FYEKMQ (reference sequence). The CDR3 consists of 16 residues. CDR3 loop: CASSLLGWGSSYEQYF. The CDR3 nucleotides read TGTGCCAGCAGCTTGTTGGGTTGGGGATCATCCTACGAGCAGTACTTC.

The chain joins TRBV30 to TRBJ2-3, with D maybe TRBD2 (5 bases). This CDR3 has 14 amino acids. Trimming removed 2 bases at V and 1 base at J, with 10 bases between. Germline assignment: CDR1 GTSNPN and CDR2 SVGIG (reference sequence). CDR3 in amino acids: CAWSTRSGTDTQYF. As DNA, the CDR3 is TGTGCCTGGAGTACTAGATCCGGCACAGATACGCAGTATTTT.

V and J are TRBV29-1 and TRBJ1-2; no firm D call. Germline V gene data show CDR1 as SQVTM and CDR2 as ANQGSEA. The CDR3 spans 15 residues. V lost 2 bases and J lost 0, with 13 bases in between. The CDR3 loop is CSVEKELGSNYGYTF. CDR3 coding DNA: TGCAGCGTTGAAAAGGAGTTAGGATCTAACTATGGCTACACCTTC.

The rearrangement links TRBV4-2 to TRBJ2-7; tentatively, D is TRBD2 (5 bases). This CDR3 is built from 14 residues. Trimming pared 0 bases from V and 6 bases from J, leaving 12 bases between. CDR1 is LGHNA, CDR2 YNFKEQ, per germline. CDR3: CASSQDPRVREQYF. CDR3 DNA sequence: TGTGCCAGCAGCCAAGATCCGAGGGTGCGCGAGCAGTACTTC.

This clone has more than one count but fewer than ten. V usage is TRBV10-2 and J usage is TRBJ1-5; tentative D call: TRBD1 (5 bases). This CDR3 is 14 amino acids long. Germline V lookup: CDR1 WSHSY, CDR2 SAAADI. Between the trimmed V and J ends, which lost 3 bases and 4 bases, there was a span of 10 bases. The CDR3 sequence: CASSDAGANQPQHF. In nucleotides, the CDR3 is TGCGCCAGCAGTGACGCCGGGGCAAATCAGCCCCAGCATTTT.

The CDR3 DNA follows: TGTGCCAGCAGCTTAAATGGGTTAGAGGGCTACACCTTC. Translated, it gives CASSLNGLEGYTF. This sequence joins TRBV11-2 and TRBJ1-2; the D is unclear. CDR1 is SGHAT and CDR2 is FQNNGV in the germline V gene. The CDR3 totals 13 residues. V was trimmed by 2 bases and J by 8 bases, leaving 12 bases between them. The full variable domain, in which reference TRBV11-2 and TRBJ1-2 provide the parts outside the CDR3, is EAGVAQSPRYKIIEKRQSVAFWCNPISGHATLYWYQQILGQGPKLLIQFQNNGVVDDSQLPKDRFSAERLKGVDSTLKIQPAKLEDSAVYLCASSLNGLEGYTFGSGTRLTVV.

This clone counts as medium-sized. V gene TRBV11-3 combines with J gene TRBJ2-1, with D unresolved. This CDR3 has 13 residues. Trimming shortened V by 1 base and J by 4 bases, and 5 bases separated the two germline ends. The germline gives CDR1 SGHNT, CDR2 YENEEA. CDR3 nucleotide sequence: TGTGCCAGCAGCTTAGGACTTTACAATGAGCAGTTCTTC. Translating it yields CASSLGLYNEQFF. Full variable domain (remainder filled in from reference TRBV11-3 and TRBJ2-1): EAGVVQSPRYKIIEKKQPVAFWCNPISGHNTLYWYLQNLGQGPELLIRYENEEAVDDSQLPKDRFSAERLKGVDSTLKIQPAELGDSAVYLCASSLGLYNEQFFGPGTRLTVL.

This chain uses TRBV10-2 with TRBJ2-5; D remains ambiguous. The germline gives CDR1 WSHSY, CDR2 SAAADI. The CDR3 length is 13 residues. V lost 5 bases and J 2 bases, leaving 9 bases between the germline ends. CDR3: CASSRYQQETQYF. In nucleotides, the CDR3 is TGCGCCAGCAGTCGGTACCAGCAAGAGACCCAGTACTTC.

The chain recombines TRBV13 with TRBJ2-3, with 9 nucleotides matching TRBD1. V gave up 5 bases and J gave up 10 bases; unmatched junction bases: 16. Germline lookup yields CDR1 PRHDT and CDR2 FYEKMQ (reference sequence). CDR3 size: 16 residues. CDR3 bases: TGTGCCAGCAGCCCTCAAACGGGGACAGGGAGGAGGGCGCAGTATTTT. Residues: CASSPQTGTGRRAQYF.

This clone was counted once. V and J are TRBV27 and TRBJ2-7; TRBD1 agrees at 9 bases. CDR3 length: 15 residues. Germline CDR1 and CDR2: MNHEY and SMNVEV (reference sequence). The junction had 10 bases not matched to a gene; V was cut back by 5 bases and J by 5 bases. CDR3 bases: TGTGCCAGCAGTCGCCCCGGGACAGGGAACAACGAGCAGTACTTC. As protein: CASSRPGTGNNEQYF.

The V gene is TRBV28, the J gene TRBJ1-6; TRBD1 matches at 8 bases. Germline values: CDR1 MDHEN, CDR2 SYDVKM. The CDR3 runs to 15 residues. The junction had 9 bases not matched to a gene; V was cut back by 5 bases and J by 9 bases. The CDR3 coding sequence is TGTGCCAGCAGTACCCACAGGGGGTTTAGTTCACCCCTCCACTTT. This encodes CASSTHRGFSSPLHF.